This TCR beta chain was captured in a study of cytomegalovirus exposure and HLA in healthy donors. On the study more broadly: Earlier work reported 100 million to 130 million unique TCR beta sequences from 180 million or so T cells. Early on, a data release was issued that held 80 million or so unique TCRs from HLA-typed donors. Study conclusions and caveats: The study listed 164 cytomegalovirus-associated TCR beta chains.

As concerns this clone: Antigen unknown.

The V gene's germline CDR1 is MNHNS and CDR2 SASEGT. The V gene end was trimmed by 6 bases and the J gene end by 7 bases; junction bases not matched to a gene: 4. CDR3 length equals 12 residues. The PCR had 60 Vbeta and 13 Jbeta primers. As originally analysed: A later analysis tallied 65 million to 85 million unique TCR beta chains, approximately 11 million of them shared. Clones were sequenced by immunoSEQ multiplex PCR, and TCRdb holds only the in-frame ones, with some missing. The D gene and trimming were derived from the DNA, and the V and J assignments and clone size from that table. The sample has about 140,000 clones, 77% seen once.

Specimen: PBMCs. The V gene is TRBV6-1, the J gene TRBJ1-1, with 8 bases that match TRBD1. The receptor's source is a woman aged 50 to 60 in good health and CMV-seronegative. Written as DNA, the CDR3 is TGTGCCAGCAGCCAAACAGGGGGTGAAGCTTTCTTT. Encoded protein: CASSQTGGEAFF.